This passage covers 17 T cell receptor beta chains from one sample sequenced in a study of blood T cell repertoires in COVID-19. TCRdb's copy holds only in-frame clones and misses some; the assay was immunoSEQ multiplex PCR. The sample lists some 290,000 clones; almost 90% were seen once. Input material: peripheral blood. These receptors all come from a middle-aged woman with COVID-19, enrolled during active disease.

The chain carries TRBV18 and TRBJ2-2, with 8 nucleotides matching TRBD1. This CDR3 is built from 15 residues. The ends lost 4 bases at V and 6 bases at J; junction bases unmatched: 7. Germline loops: CDR1 KGHSH, CDR2 LQKENI. The DNA for the CDR3 is TGTGCCAGCTCACGACGGACAGGGTTTGCCGGGGAGCTGTTTTTT. Translating gives CASSRRTGFAGELFF. Drawing the rest from reference TRBV18 and TRBJ2-2, the complete variable domain is NAGVMQNPRHLVRRRGQEARLRCSPMKGHSHVYWYRQLPEEGLKFMVYLQKENIIDESGMPKERFSAEFPKEGPSILRIQQVVRGDSAAYFCASSRRTGFAGELFFGEGSRLTVL.

The V call is TRBV30, the J call TRBJ1-1; possibly TRBD1 for D (5 bases). Trimming stripped 0 bases from V and 4 bases from J, with 9 bases between. Per germline, CDR1 GTSNPN and CDR2 SVGIG (reference sequence). The CDR3 is 13 residues long. This CDR3 reads CAWSVQVGTEAFF. In DNA form, the CDR3 reads TGTGCCTGGAGTGTACAGGTAGGCACTGAAGCTTTCTTT.

The chain couples TRBV5-1 to TRBJ1-2, with unresolved D. This CDR3 is 14 amino acids long. Trimming removed 3 bases from V and 1 base from J, with 10 bases in between. Germline CDR1 and CDR2: SGHRS and YFSETQ. CDR3 nucleotide sequence: TGCGCCAGCAGCTCAGGATCGATTAACTATGGCTACACCTTC. Translating gives CASSSGSINYGYTF.

This clone was observed a single time. This rearrangement joins TRBV6-1 to TRBJ1-6; 10 bases are a match to TRBD1. Germline V gene lookup returns CDR1 MNHNS and CDR2 SASEGT. The J segment lost 11 bases and the V segment lost 0 bases, leaving 19 bases of the junction unmatched. The CDR3 spans 20 residues. The CDR3 sequence: CASSEADWTGGFSSDPPLHF. The CDR3 nucleotides are TGTGCCAGCAGTGAAGCGGATTGGACAGGGGGATTTTCGTCCGATCCACCCCTCCACTTT.

CDR3 protein: CASSFYPLDRDSTDTQYF. CDR3 in DNA: TGCGCCAGCAGCTTCTACCCCCTGGACAGGGATAGCACAGATACGCAGTATTTT. This chain joins TRBV5-1 and TRBJ2-3, with 8 bases that match TRBD1. Germline assignment: CDR1 SGHRS and CDR2 YFSETQ. This CDR3 has 18 residues. V shed 2 bases, J shed 0 bases, and the junction held 11 bases outside the gene matches. The variable domain in full, with the rest retrieved from reference TRBV5-1 and TRBJ2-3, is KAGVTQTPRYLIKTRGQQVTLSCSPISGHRSVSWYQQTPGQGLQFLFEYFSETQRNKGNFPGRFSGRQFSNSRSEMNVSTLELGDSALYLCASSFYPLDRDSTDTQYFGPGTRLTVL.

CDR3 DNA sequence: TGTGCCAGCTCACCATCGGCAGGGAGGCATGAGCAGTTCTTC. As protein: CASSPSAGRHEQFF. The J gene is TRBJ2-1, the V gene TRBV18; possibly TRBD2 for D (6 bases). CDR3 size: 14 residues. Germline CDR1 and CDR2: KGHSH and LQKENI. V shed 2 bases and J shed 8 bases, with 13 bases lying between them.

The chain recombines TRBV6-5 with TRBJ2-3; TRBD1 might be the D (5 bases). V lost 10 bases to trimming and J lost 6 bases, with 17 bases between them. Per the germline V gene, CDR1 is MNHEY and CDR2 is SVGAGI. This CDR3 is built from 13 residues. The CDR3 sequence is CATLPPGIDTQYF. The CDR3 nucleotides read TGTGCCACCCTCCCGCCAGGGATTGATACGCAGTATTTT.

The DNA of the CDR3 is TGTGCCAGCAGCAAACAGGGGATGAACACTGAAGCTTTCTTT. It codes for CASSKQGMNTEAFF. The chain combines TRBV7-9 with TRBJ1-1, with TRBD1 matching 7 bases. Unmatched junction bases numbered 3, after V lost 5 bases and J lost 0 bases. Germline V gene data show CDR1 as SEHNR and CDR2 as FQNEAQ (reference sequence). This CDR3 spans 14 amino acids.

The chain carries TRBV27 and TRBJ1-1; TRBD1 matches 8 bases. With V trimmed by 4 bases and J by 6 bases, 10 bases remained unmatched. The CDR3 extends over 15 amino acids. In germline, CDR1 is MNHEY, CDR2 SMNVEV (reference sequence). This CDR3 is CASSWDRRIGAEAFF. The DNA for the CDR3 is TGTGCCAGCAGTTGGGACAGGCGGATTGGCGCTGAAGCTTTCTTT.

The rearrangement joins TRBV27 to TRBJ1-1; 8 bases align to TRBD1. V lost 5 bases and J lost 4; bases outside the gene matches: 12. Germline V gives CDR1 MNHEY, CDR2 SMNVEV (reference sequence). The CDR3 has 16 amino acids. CDR3 loop: CASSARDRRSGTEAFF. The CDR3, as DNA: TGTGCCAGCAGTGCCCGGGACAGGAGGTCTGGCACTGAAGCTTTCTTT.

J is TRBJ1-4 and V is TRBV7-2; a possible D gene is TRBD1 (5 bases). Germline V CDR1 and CDR2: SGHTA, FQGNSA. CDR3 length equals 14 residues. The germline V and J ends were trimmed by 2 bases and 7 bases, with 11 bases remaining between them. CDR3 amino acids: CASSLQGGSEKLFF. The CDR3 nucleotides read TGTGCCAGCAGCTTACAGGGCGGGAGTGAAAAACTGTTTTTT.

The chain joins TRBV7-2 to TRBJ2-3; no definite D call. Germline V gives CDR1 SGHTA, CDR2 FQGNSA. This CDR3 is built from 12 residues. V lost 5 bases to trimming and J lost 5 bases, with 8 bases between them. CDR3 residues: CASSIIGDTQYF. Written as DNA, the CDR3 is TGTGCCAGCAGCATAATCGGAGATACGCAGTATTTT.

This chain uses TRBV5-6 with TRBJ1-6; D is unclear. The germline CDR1 and CDR2 sequences are SGHDT and YYEEEE. Between the trimmed V and J ends, which lost 2 bases and 9 bases, there was a span of 6 bases. CDR3 length: 12 residues. CDR3 nucleotide sequence: TGTGCCAGCAGCTTCGCAGGTTCACCCCTCCACTTT. Amino acid sequence: CASSFAGSPLHF.

The J gene is TRBJ2-3, the V gene TRBV11-2; 13 bases agree with TRBD2. The CDR3 consists of 14 residues. Germline loops: CDR1 SGHAT, CDR2 FQNNGV. The V and J ends lost 1 base and 9 bases, in that order; junction bases with no gene match: 1. CDR3 region: CASSLALAGGTQYF. The CDR3 bases are TGTGCCAGCAGCTTAGCACTAGCGGGGGGGACGCAGTATTTT.

The chain employs TRBV19 and TRBJ1-1; TRBD1 is a possible D gene (5 bases). Germline lookup yields CDR1 LNHDA and CDR2 SQIVND (reference sequence). This CDR3 is 15 amino acids long. Trimming stripped 3 bases from V and 0 bases from J, with 11 bases between. CDR3 sequence: CASSIRQTMNTEAFF. CDR3 DNA: TGTGCCAGTAGTATTAGACAGACCATGAACACTGAAGCTTTCTTT.

This chain links TRBV28 with TRBJ1-4, with D unresolved. The ends were cut back, 3 bases at V and 5 bases at J, with 16 bases in the middle. The CDR3 sequence is 16 residues long. Per the germline V gene, CDR1 is MDHEN and CDR2 is SYDVKM. The CDR3 region is CASSFDHGGGNEKLFF. CDR3 nucleotide sequence: TGTGCCAGCAGTTTCGACCATGGAGGAGGGAATGAAAAACTGTTTTTT.

The rearrangement uses TRBV5-4 and TRBJ2-7, with a tentative D call TRBD2 (5 bases). This CDR3 is 14 amino acids long. Per germline, CDR1 SGHNT and CDR2 YYREEE (reference sequence). V was trimmed by 4 bases and J by 0 bases, leaving 11 bases between them. The CDR3 DNA follows: TGTGCCAGCAGCCGAGGGTTTGACTCCTACGAGCAGTACTTC. Translating it yields CASSRGFDSYEQYF.